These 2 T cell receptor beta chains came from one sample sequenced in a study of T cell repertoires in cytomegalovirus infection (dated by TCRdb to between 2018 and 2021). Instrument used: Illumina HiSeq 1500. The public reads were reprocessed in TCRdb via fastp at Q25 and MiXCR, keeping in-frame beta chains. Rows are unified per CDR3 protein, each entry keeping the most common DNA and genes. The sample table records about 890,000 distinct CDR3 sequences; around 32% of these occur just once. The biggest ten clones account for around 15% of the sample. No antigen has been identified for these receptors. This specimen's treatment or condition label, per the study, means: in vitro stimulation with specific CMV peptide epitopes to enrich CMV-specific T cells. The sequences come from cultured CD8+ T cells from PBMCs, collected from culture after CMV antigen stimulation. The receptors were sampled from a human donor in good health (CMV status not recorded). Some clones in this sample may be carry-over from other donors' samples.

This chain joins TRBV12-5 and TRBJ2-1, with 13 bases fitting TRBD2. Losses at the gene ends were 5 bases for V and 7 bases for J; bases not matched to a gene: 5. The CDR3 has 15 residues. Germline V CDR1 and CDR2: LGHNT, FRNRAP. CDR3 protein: CASGGGGLAGNEQFF. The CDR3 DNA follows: TGTGCTAGTGGTGGCGGGGGACTAGCGGGGAATGAGCAGTTCTTC.

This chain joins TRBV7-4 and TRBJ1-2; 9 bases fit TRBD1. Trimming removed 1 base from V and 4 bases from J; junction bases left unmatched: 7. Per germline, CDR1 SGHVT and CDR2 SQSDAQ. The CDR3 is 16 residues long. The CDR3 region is CASSLGSQGAIYGYTF. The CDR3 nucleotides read TGTGCCAGCAGCTTAGGCTCACAGGGGGCAATCTATGGCTACACCTTC.